Below, 13 T cell receptor beta chains from the same sample are listed, as sequenced in a study of blood T cell repertoires in COVID-19. Assay: immunoSEQ multiplex PCR; the TCRdb copy retains only in-frame clones and omits some. Of 45,000 to 55,000 clones in the sample, approximately 87% were seen once. The material sequenced was peripheral blood. These receptors all stem from a human donor in a cohort sampled during active COVID-19.

This clone turned up a few times. The chain is built from TRBV7-9 and TRBJ1-5, with 11 bases matching TRBD1. Losses at the gene ends were 1 base for V and 7 bases for J; bases not matched to a gene: 6. This CDR3 region has 16 residues. The germline V gene encodes CDR1 SEHNR and CDR2 FQNEAQ (reference sequence). Here the CDR3 DNA reads TGTGCCAGCAGCTTAGGGACAGGGGGCATGAGACAGCCCCAGCATTTT. This encodes CASSLGTGGMRQPQHF.

The chain links TRBV10-2 to TRBJ1-5; D may be TRBD1 (5 bases). CDR1 and CDR2 (germline): WSHSY, SAAADI. Trimming removed 5 bases from V and 5 bases from J, with 10 bases in between. The CDR3 is 13 residues long. DNA for the CDR3: TGCGCCAGCAGTTTTTCGGGGGATCAGCCCCAGCATTTT. It specifies CASSFSGDQPQHF.

The chain combines TRBV5-6 with TRBJ1-1; a weak D match, TRBD1 (5 bases). The CDR3 totals 13 residues. The V and J ends lost 5 bases and 5 bases respectively, with 13 bases between them. From germline, CDR1 is SGHDT and CDR2 YYEEEE. The CDR3 coding sequence is TGTGCCAGCAGTTCAGACAGTGGGACTGAAGCTTTCTTT. Residues: CASSSDSGTEAFF.

The V call is TRBV6-2 or TRBV6-3, the J call TRBJ2-1; 9 bases fit TRBD2. This CDR3 spans 15 amino acids. Germline CDR1 is MNHEY and CDR2 is SVGEGT. With 5 bases clipped from V and 7 bases from J, the junction kept 9 bases outside the gene matches. The CDR3 sequence: CASSKAGGPRNEQFF. The CDR3 DNA is TGTGCCAGCAGTAAGGCGGGGGGGCCGCGGAATGAGCAGTTCTTC.

This CDR3 reads CASSPEQGARYEQYF. CDR3 nucleotide sequence: TGTGCCAGCTCACCAGAACAGGGGGCGCGCTACGAGCAGTACTTC. This rearrangement joins TRBV18 to TRBJ2-7, with TRBD1 identical over 9 bases. J lost 3 bases, V lost 2 bases, and 5 bases had no gene match. Germline lookup yields CDR1 KGHSH and CDR2 LQKENI. This CDR3 spans 15 amino acids.

The chain couples TRBV7-2 to TRBJ2-7; 9 nucleotides agree with TRBD2. The ends lost 5 bases at V and 3 bases at J; junction bases unmatched: 11. This CDR3 comprises 16 residues. Germline V gene sequence: CDR1 SGHTA, CDR2 FQGNSA. CDR3 residues: CASSRGASGAIYEQYF. In nucleotides, the CDR3 is TGTGCCAGCAGCAGAGGGGCTAGCGGGGCGATCTACGAGCAGTACTTC.

The chain recombines TRBV6-2 or TRBV6-3 with TRBJ2-7; 13 bases fit TRBD2. CDR3 size: 17 residues. Germline lookup yields CDR1 MNHEY and CDR2 SVGEGT. V shed 6 bases and J 6 bases; nucleotides not matched to a gene: 14. The CDR3 protein is CASSSGLAGANTLEQYF. The CDR3 DNA is TGTGCCAGCAGCTCCGGACTAGCGGGGGCGAACACCCTCGAGCAGTACTTC.

The chain combines TRBV19 with TRBJ2-2; weak D call: TRBD2 (5 bases). Germline V CDR1 and CDR2: LNHDA, SQIVND (reference sequence). The length of the CDR3 is 14 residues. Trimming cost V 7 bases and J 1 base, with 10 bases left between them. CDR3 in DNA: TGTGCCAGTACTACCGAGGGGAACACCGGGGAGCTGTTTTTT. Amino acid sequence: CASTTEGNTGELFF. The full variable domain, in which reference TRBV19 and TRBJ2-2 provide the parts outside the CDR3, is DGGITQSPKYLFRKEGQNVTLSCEQNLNHDAMYWYRQDPGQGLRLIYYSQIVNDFQKGDIAEGYSVSREKKESFPLTVTSAQKNPTAFYLCASTTEGNTGELFFGEGSRLTVL.

This rearrangement joins TRBV20-1 to TRBJ1-2; D may be TRBD1 (5 bases). CDR1 DFQATT and CDR2 SNEGSKA come from the germline V gene (reference sequence). V lost 3 bases, J lost 8 bases, and 7 bases lay in between. This CDR3 has 10 amino acids. The CDR3 spells CSARPGGYTF. As DNA, the CDR3 is TGCAGTGCTAGGCCAGGGGGCTACACCTTC.

This clone was picked up one time. This chain's CDR3 is CASSLAGRAASYEQYF. CDR3 nucleotides: TGTGCCAGCAGCTTGGCTGGCAGGGCTGCCTCCTACGAGCAGTACTTC. The rearrangement links TRBV5-4 to TRBJ2-7, with TRBD1 as a possible D gene (5 bases). Trimming left V 0 bases short and J 0 bases short, with 13 bases between. The CDR3 is 16 amino acids. The germline CDR1 and CDR2 sequences are SGHNT and YYREEE (reference sequence). Full variable domain (missing parts from reference TRBV5-4 and TRBJ2-7): ETGVTQSPTHLIKTRGQQVTLRCSSQSGHNTVSWYQQALGQGPQFIFQYYREEENGRGNFPPRFSGLQFPNYSSELNVNALELDDSALYLCASSLAGRAASYEQYFGPGTRLTVT.

The V and J genes are TRBV5-1 and TRBJ1-6, with TRBD1 identical over 11 bases. Per germline, CDR1 SGHRS and CDR2 YFSETQ. The V segment lost 4 bases and the J segment 0 bases; nucleotides outside the gene matches: 6. The CDR3 length is 18 residues. CDR3 in DNA: TGCGCCAGCAGCAACCAGGGGACAGGGGGCTCCTATAATTCACCCCTCCACTTT. Translation: CASSNQGTGGSYNSPLHF.

The chain links TRBV6-2 or TRBV6-3 to TRBJ2-7; 10 bases agree with TRBD2. The CDR3 consists of 17 residues. CDR1 and CDR2 (germline): MNHEY, SVGEGT. J was trimmed by 7 bases and V by 2 bases; bases with no gene match: 14. The CDR3 nucleotides read TGTGCCAGCAGTTACCAGCGGGGGGGCCCGGATCATGGTGAGCAGTACTTC. Protein product: CASSYQRGGPDHGEQYF.

V is TRBV6-5 and J is TRBJ1-6; 7 bases map to TRBD1. Germline CDR1 reads MNHEY; CDR2 reads SVGAGI. The CDR3 totals 15 residues. V lost 8 bases and J lost 8; bases outside the gene matches: 12. The CDR3 sequence is CASGTHRGRDSPLHF. In DNA, the CDR3 is TGTGCCAGCGGGACTCACAGGGGAAGGGATTCACCCCTCCACTTT.